The present entry profiles one TCR beta chain with its context. The repertoire was sequenced with immunoSEQ multiplex PCR; TCRdb's copy has only in-frame clones and lacks some. The data contain roughly 250,000 clones, 75% to 90% of them singletons. CDR1 and CDR2 (germline): MGHRA, YSYEKL. Trimming at V came to 1 base and at J to 12 bases, leaving 9 bases not matched to a gene. This CDR3 contains 14 residues. This sample is part of a study of blood T cell repertoires in COVID-19. In the study overall: From T cells, B-cell-depleted T cells, or PBMCs came the material, which was cDNA or gDNA.

Participants' reported clinical history set cohort assignment. This receptor was obtained from a woman aged 40-49 years with acute COVID-19. The sample taken for sequencing was PBMCs or T cells enriched from blood (not recorded which). V and J are TRBV4-1 and TRBJ2-1, with 7 bases matching TRBD2. The DNA of the CDR3 is TGCGCCAGCAGCCAAGGGCGGCGGGAGCTTCTGCAGTTCTTC. Translation: CASSQGRRELLQFF.